This entry describes one T cell receptor (beta chain). The entry originates in a study of shared clonotypes between healthy human individuals. J gave up 2 bases and V 5 bases, and 5 bases lay outside the gene matches. Germline V gene data show CDR1 as ENHRY and CDR2 as SYGVKD. CDR3 length equals 16 residues. Sequenced by immunoSEQ multiplex PCR; TCRdb stores in-frame clones only, minus some. The table includes about 980,000 clones, about three quarters detected once. This TCR was recovered from a man younger than 30 in good health. Sequencing was carried out using memory CD4+ T cells sorted from blood. Subset denoted: CD45RA-negative fraction. This chain links TRBV10-3 with TRBJ2-1, with TRBD1 identical over 11 bases. The CDR3 region has the DNA TGTGCCATCAGTTCCGGGGGACAGGGGGCCTACAATGAGCAGTTCTTC. The encoded protein is CAISSGGQGAYNEQFF.